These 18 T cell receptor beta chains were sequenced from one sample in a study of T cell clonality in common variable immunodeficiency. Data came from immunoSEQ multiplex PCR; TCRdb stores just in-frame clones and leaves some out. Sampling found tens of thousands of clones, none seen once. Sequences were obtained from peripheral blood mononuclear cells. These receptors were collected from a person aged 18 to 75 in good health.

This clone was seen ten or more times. The covered CDR3 bases are TGTGCCAGCAGTTTCGGTTACTTCCCCTACGAG. Protein sequence: CASSFGYFPYE. The full CDR3 reads CASSFGYFPYEQYF. This chain links TRBV12-3 or TRBV12-4 with TRBJ2-7; no clear D. From the germline J gene comes the end of the CDR3, since the read stops 3 residues before it. This CDR3 has 14 residues. Trimming removed 3 bases from V and 2 bases from J, with 11 bases in between.

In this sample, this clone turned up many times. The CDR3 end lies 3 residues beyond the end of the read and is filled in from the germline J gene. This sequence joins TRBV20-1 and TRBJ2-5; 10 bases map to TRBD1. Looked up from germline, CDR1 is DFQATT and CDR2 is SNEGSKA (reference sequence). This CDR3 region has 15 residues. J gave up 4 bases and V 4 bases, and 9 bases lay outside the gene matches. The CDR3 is CSATRPDRGPETQYF. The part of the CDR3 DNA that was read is TGCAGTGCTACCAGACCAGACAGGGGGCCAGAGACC.

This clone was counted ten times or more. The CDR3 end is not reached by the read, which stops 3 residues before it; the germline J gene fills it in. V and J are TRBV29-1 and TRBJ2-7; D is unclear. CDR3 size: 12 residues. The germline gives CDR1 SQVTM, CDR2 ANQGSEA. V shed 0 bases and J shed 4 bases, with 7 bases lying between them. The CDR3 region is CSVEDLFYEQYF. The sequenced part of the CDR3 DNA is TGCAGCGTTGAAGATCTCTTTTACGAG.

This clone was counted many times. Partial CDR3 DNA: TGTGCCATCAGGAGGAGAGGGGCAGATACG. Its translation is CAIRRRGADT. The CDR3, in full, reads CAIRRRGADTQYF. The rearrangement uses TRBV10-3 and TRBJ2-3; perhaps D is TRBD1 or TRBD2 (5 bases each). The read ends 3 residues early relative to the CDR3; the germline J gene fills the gap. The CDR3 runs 13 residues. In germline, CDR1 is ENHRY, CDR2 SYGVKD. V gave up 6 bases and J gave up 4 bases, with 11 bases separating them.

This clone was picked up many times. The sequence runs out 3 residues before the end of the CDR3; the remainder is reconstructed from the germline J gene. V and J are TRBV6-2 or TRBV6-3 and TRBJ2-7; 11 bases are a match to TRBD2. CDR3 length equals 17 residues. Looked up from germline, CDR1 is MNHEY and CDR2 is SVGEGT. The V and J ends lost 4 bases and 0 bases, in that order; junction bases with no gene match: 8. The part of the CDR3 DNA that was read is TGTGCCAGCAGTTTTCCGACTAGCGGGGTCAGCTCCTACGAG. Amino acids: CASSFPTSGVSSYE. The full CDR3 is CASSFPTSGVSSYEQYF.

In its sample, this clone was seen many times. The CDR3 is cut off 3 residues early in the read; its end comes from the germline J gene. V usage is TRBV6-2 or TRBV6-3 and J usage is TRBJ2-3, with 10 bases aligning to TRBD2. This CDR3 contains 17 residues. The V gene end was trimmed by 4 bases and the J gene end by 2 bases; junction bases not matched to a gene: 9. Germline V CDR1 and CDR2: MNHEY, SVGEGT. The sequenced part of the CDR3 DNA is TGTGCCAGCAGTTTCTGGCTAGCGGGAGAGTTCACAGATACG. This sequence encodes CASSFWLAGEFTDT. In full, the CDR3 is CASSFWLAGEFTDTQYF.

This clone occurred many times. CDR3: CASSQEGLADYEQYF. The DNA read from the CDR3 is TGTGCCAGCAGCCAAGAGGGACTAGCGGACTACGAG. The chain uses TRBV4-2 and TRBJ2-7; 11 bases match TRBD2. The read falls 3 residues short of the CDR3 end, and the missing part is taken from the germline J gene. There are 15 residues in the CDR3. Germline loops: CDR1 LGHNA, CDR2 YNFKEQ. Trimming removed 0 bases from V and 3 bases from J; junction bases left unmatched: 1.

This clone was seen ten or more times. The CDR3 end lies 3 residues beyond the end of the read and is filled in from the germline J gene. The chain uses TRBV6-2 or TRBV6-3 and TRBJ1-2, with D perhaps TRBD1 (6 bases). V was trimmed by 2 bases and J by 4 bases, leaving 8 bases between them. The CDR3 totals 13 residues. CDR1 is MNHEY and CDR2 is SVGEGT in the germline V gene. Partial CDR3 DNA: TGTGCCAGCAGTTACGGGGGCGCCTATGGC. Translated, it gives CASSYGGAYG. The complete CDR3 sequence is CASSYGGAYGYTF.

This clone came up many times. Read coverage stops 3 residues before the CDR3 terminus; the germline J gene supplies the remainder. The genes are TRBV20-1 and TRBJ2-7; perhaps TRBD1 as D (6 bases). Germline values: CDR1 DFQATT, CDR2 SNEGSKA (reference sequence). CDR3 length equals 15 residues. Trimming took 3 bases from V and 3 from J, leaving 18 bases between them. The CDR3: CSASAPGQRGYEQYF. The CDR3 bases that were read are TGCAGTGCTAGTGCTCCGGGACAAAGGGGCTACGAG.

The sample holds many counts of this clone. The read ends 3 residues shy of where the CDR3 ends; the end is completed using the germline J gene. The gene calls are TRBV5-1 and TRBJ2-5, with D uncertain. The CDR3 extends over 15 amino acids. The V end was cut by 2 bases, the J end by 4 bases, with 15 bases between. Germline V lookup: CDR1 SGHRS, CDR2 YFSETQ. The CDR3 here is CASSLGVGYAETQYF. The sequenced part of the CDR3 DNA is TGCGCCAGCAGCTTAGGCGTAGGGTATGCAGAGACC.

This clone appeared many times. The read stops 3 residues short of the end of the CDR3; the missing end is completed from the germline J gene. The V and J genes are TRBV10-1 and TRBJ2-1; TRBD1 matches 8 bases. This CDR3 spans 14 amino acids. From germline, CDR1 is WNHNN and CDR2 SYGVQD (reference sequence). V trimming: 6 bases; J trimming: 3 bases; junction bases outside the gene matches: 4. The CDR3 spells CASSAGTGYNEQFF. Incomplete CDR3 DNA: TGCGCCAGCAGCGCCGGGACAGGCTACAATGAG.

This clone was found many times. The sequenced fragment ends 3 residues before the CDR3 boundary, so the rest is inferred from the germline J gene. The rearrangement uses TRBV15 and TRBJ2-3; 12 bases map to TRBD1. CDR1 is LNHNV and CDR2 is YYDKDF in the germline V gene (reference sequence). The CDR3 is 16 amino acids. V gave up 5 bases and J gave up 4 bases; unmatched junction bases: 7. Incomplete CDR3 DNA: TGTGCCACCAGCCCTACTGGGACAGGGGGCCCAGATACG. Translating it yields CATSPTGTGGPDT. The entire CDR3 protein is CATSPTGTGGPDTQYF.

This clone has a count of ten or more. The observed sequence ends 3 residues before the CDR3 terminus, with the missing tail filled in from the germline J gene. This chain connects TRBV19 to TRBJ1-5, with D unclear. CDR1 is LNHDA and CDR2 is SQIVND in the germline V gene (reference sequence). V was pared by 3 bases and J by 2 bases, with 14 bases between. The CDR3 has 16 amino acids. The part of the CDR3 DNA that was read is TGTGCCAGTAGTATGTCGGGGTCTTATCGCAATCAGCCC. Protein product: CASSMSGSYRNQP. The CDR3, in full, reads CASSMSGSYRNQPQHF.

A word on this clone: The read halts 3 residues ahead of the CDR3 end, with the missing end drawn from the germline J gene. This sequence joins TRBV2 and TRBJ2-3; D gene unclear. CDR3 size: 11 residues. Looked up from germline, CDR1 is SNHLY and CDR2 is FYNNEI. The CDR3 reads CASRERVAQYF. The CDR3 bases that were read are TGTGCCAGCAGGGAACGGGTGGCG.

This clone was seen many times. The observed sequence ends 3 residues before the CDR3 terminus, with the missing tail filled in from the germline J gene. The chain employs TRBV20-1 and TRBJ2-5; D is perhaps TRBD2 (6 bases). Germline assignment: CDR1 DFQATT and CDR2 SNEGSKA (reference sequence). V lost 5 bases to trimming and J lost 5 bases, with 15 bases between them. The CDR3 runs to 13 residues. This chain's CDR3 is CSALISGRETQYF. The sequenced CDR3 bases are TGCAGTGCTCTAATTAGCGGACGGGAGACC.

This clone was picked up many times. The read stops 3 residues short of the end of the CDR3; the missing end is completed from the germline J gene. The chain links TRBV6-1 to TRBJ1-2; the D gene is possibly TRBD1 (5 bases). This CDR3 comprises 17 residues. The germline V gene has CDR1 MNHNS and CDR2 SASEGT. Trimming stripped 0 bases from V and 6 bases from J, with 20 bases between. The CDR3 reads CASSEASRDWSPDGYTF. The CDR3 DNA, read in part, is TGTGCCAGCAGTGAAGCGTCCCGGGACTGGAGTCCTGATGGC.

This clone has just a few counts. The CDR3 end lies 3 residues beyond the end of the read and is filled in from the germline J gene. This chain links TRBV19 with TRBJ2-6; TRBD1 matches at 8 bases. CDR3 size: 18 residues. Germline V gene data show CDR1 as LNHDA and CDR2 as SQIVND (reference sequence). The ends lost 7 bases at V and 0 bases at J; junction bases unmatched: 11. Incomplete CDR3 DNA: TGTGCCAGTACCCCGGAGGACAGGGTCGGCTCTGGGGCCAACGTC. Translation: CASTPEDRVGSGANV. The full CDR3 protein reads CASTPEDRVGSGANVLTF.

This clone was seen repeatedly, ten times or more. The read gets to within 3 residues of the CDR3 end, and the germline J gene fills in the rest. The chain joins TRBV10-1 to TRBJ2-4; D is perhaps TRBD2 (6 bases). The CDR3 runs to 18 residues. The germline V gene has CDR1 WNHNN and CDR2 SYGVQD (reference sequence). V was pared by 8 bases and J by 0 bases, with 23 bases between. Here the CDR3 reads CASPPAGRLDIAKNIQYF. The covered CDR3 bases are TGCGCCAGCCCCCCCGCAGGGAGGCTAGACATAGCCAAAAACATT.